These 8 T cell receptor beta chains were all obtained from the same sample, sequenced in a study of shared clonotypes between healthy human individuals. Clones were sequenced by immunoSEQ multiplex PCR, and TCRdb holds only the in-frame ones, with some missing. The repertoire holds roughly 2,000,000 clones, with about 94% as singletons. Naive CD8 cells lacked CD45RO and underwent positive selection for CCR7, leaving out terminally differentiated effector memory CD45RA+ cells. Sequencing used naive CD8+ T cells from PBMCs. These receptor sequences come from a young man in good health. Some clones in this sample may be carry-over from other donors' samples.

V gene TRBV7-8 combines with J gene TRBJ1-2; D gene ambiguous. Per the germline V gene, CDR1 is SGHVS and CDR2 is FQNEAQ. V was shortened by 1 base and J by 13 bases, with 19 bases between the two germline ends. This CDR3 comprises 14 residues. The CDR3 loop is CASSLGSGGLASTF. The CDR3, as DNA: TGTGCCAGCAGCTTAGGGTCGGGCGGATTGGCTAGCACCTTC.

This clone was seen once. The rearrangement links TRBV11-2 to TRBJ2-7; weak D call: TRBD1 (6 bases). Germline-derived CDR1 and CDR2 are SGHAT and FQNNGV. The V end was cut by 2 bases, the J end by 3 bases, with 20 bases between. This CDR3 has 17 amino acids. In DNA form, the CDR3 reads TGTGCCAGCAGCTTACCCCCGGACAGCCTCTGGGACTACGAGCAGTACTTC. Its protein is CASSLPPDSLWDYEQYF.

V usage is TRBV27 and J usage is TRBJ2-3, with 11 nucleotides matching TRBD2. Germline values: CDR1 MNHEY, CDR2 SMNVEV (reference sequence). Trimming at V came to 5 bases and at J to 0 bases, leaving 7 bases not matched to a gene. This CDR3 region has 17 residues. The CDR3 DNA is TGTGCCAGCAGTCCCCGACTAGCGGGACCTAGCACAGATACGCAGTATTTT. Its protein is CASSPRLAGPSTDTQYF.

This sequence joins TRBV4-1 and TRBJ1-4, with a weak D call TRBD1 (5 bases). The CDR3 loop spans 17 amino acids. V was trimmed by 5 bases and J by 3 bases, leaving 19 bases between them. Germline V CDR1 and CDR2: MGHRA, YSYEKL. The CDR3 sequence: CASSARGRGAANEKLFF. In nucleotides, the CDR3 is TGCGCCAGCAGCGCTCGAGGGAGGGGAGCGGCTAATGAAAAACTGTTTTTT.

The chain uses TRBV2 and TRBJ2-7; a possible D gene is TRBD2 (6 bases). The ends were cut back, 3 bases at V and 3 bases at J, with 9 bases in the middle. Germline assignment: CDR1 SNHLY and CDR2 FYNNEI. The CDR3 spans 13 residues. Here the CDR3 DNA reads TGTGCCAGCAGTGATGGGGGGATCTACGAGCAGTACTTC. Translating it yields CASSDGGIYEQYF.

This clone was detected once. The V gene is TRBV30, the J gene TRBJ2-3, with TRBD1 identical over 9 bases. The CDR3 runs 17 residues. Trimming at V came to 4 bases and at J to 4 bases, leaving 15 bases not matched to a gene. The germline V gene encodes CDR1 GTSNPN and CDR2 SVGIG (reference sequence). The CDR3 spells CAWNLSPRDRVADTQYF. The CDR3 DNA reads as TGTGCCTGGAACTTATCGCCGCGGGACAGGGTGGCAGATACGCAGTATTTT.

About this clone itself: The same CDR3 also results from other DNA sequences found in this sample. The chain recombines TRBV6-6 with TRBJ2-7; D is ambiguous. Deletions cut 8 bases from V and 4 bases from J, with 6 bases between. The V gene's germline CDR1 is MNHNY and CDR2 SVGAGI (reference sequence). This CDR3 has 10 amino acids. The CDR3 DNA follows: TGTGCCAGCGGCGGTTACGAGCAGTACTTC. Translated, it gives CASGGYEQYF.

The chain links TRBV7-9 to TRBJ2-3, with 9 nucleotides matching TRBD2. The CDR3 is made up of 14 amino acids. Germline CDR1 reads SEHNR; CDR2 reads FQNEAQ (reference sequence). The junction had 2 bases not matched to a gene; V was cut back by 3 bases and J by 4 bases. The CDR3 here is CASSFAGGPDTQYF. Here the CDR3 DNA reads TGTGCCAGCAGCTTTGCGGGAGGGCCAGATACGCAGTATTTT.